This TCR beta chain was recorded in a study of T cell repertoires in cytomegalovirus infection (dated by TCRdb to between 2018 and 2021). Background for the entire study: Donor HLA type was relevant to the analysis, as public TCR beta signatures indicated carriage of CMV infection together with the matching HLA type. Study-wide conclusions, independent of this receptor: Cumulative frequency of public TCR beta family members discriminated carriers of CMV infection plus the relevant HLA type in this cohort and an independent approximately 370-donor cohort. The ex vivo response was dominated by HLA-C-restricted CMV-specific TCR beta clonotypes, and the single most frequent clonotype in two of eight donors was supplied by these HLA-C-restricted clonotypes.

Trimming takes 7 bases from V and 2 bases from J, and the germline ends sit 18 bases apart. Including the terminal cysteine and phenylalanine, the CDR3 comprises 15 residues. Only the CDR3 portion is preserved as DNA: 45 bases, with reading frame beginning at the first base. CDR1 MDHEN and CDR2 SYDVKM are derived from the germline V gene. Reads for this sample came from an Illumina HiSeq 1500. The public reads were reanalyzed by TCRdb: fastp trimming at Q25, MiXCR alignment, in-frame beta chains only. Every distinct CDR3 protein forms one entry, paired with its most common genes and DNA. The sample contains some 270,000 distinct CDR3 sequences, about 18% of them found a single time. Around 47% of the sample rests with the top ten. This clonotype was observed a few times. Its recognized antigen is unknown. The input lacks base qualities; no much larger clone sits a single base away.

The specimen sequenced was CD8+ T cells from PBMCs. The rearrangement combines TRBV28 with TRBJ2-7; possibly the D gene is TRBD2, per 7 matching bases. This TCR derives from a human donor in good health (CMV status not recorded). Some clones in this sample may be carry-over from other donors' samples. In nucleotides, the sequence is TGTGCCAGCACCTTGGGGGGGCAGAAAACCTACGAGCAGTACTTC. Its protein is CASTLGGQKTYEQYF. Supplemented by the reference TRBV28 and TRBJ2-7 proteins around the CDR3, the complete variable domain is DVKVTQSSRYLVKRTGEKVFLECVQDMDHENMFWYRQDPGLGLRLIYFSYDVKMKEKGDIPEGYSVSREKKERFSLILESASTNQTSMYLCASTLGGQKTYEQYFGPGTRLTVT.